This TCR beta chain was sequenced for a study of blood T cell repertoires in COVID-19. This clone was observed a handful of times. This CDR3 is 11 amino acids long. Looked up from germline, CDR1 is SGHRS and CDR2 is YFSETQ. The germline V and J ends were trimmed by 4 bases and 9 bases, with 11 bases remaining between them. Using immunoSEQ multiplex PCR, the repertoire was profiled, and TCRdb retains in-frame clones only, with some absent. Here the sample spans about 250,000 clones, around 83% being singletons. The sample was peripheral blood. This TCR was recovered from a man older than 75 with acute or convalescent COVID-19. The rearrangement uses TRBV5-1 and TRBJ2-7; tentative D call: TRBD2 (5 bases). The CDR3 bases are TGCGCCAGCAGCCTTGGAGAGGGGCAGTACTTC. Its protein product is CASSLGEGQYF.